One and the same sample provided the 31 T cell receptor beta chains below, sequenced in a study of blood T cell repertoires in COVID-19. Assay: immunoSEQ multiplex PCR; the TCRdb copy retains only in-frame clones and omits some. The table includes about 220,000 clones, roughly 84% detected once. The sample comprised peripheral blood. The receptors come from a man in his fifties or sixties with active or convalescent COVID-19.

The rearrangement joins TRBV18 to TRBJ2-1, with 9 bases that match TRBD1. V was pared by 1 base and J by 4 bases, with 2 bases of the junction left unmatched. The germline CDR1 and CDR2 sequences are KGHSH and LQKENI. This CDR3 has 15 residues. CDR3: CASSPQGQGYNEQFF. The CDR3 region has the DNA TGTGCCAGCTCACCACAGGGACAGGGATACAATGAGCAGTTCTTC.

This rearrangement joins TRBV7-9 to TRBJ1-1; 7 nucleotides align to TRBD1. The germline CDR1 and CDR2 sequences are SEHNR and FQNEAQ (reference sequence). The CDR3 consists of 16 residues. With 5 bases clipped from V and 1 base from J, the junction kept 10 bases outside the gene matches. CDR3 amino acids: CASSNRDRKGNTEAFF. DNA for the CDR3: TGTGCCAGCAGCAACCGGGACAGAAAAGGGAACACTGAAGCTTTCTTT. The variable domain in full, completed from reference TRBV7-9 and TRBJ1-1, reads DTGVSQNPRHKITKRGQNVTFRCDPISEHNRLYWYRQTLGQGPEFLTYFQNEAQLEKSRLLSDRFSAERPKGSFSTLEIQRTEQGDSAMYLCASSNRDRKGNTEAFFGQGTRLTVV.

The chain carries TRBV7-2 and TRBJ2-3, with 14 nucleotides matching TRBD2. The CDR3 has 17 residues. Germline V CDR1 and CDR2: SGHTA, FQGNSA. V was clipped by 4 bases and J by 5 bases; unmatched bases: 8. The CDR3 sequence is CASSYRTSGGLRDTQYF. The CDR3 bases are TGTGCCAGCAGCTACCGGACTAGCGGGGGGCTGCGAGATACGCAGTATTTT.

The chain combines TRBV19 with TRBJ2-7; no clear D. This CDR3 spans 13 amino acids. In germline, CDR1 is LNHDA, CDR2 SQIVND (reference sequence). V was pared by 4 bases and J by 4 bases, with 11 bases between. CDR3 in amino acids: CASSRHENYEQYV. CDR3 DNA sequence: TGTGCCAGTAGTAGACATGAAAATTACGAGCAGTACGTC.

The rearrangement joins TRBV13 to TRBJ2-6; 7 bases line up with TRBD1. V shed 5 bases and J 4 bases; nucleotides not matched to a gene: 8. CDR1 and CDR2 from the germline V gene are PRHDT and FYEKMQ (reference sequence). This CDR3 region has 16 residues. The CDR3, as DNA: TGTGCCAGCAGCCTTCCTACAGGGGTGGGGGCCAACGTCCTGACTTTC. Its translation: CASSLPTGVGANVLTF.

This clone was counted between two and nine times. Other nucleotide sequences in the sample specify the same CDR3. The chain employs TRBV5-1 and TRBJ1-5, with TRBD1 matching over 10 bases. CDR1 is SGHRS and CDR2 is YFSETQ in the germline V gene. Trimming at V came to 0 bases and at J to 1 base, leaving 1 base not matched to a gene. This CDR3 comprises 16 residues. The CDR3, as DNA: TGCGCCAGCAGCTTGGGGACAGGGGGAAGCAATCAGCCCCAGCATTTT. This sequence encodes CASSLGTGGSNQPQHF.

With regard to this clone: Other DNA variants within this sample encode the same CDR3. In DNA form, the CDR3 reads TGCGCCAGCAGCCCGGGGACTAGCGGGAGCTTGTACAATGAGCAGTTCTTC. Translated, it gives CASSPGTSGSLYNEQFF. V usage is TRBV5-1 and J usage is TRBJ2-1, with 14 bases that match TRBD2. CDR3 length equals 17 residues. Germline lookup yields CDR1 SGHRS and CDR2 YFSETQ. The ends lost 4 bases at V and 4 bases at J; junction bases unmatched: 7.

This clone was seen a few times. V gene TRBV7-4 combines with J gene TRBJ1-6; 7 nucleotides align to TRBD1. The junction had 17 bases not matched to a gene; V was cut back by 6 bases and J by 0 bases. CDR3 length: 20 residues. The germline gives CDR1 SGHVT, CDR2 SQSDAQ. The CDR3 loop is CASSFEYRGPESSYNSPLHF. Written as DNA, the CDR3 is TGTGCCAGCAGTTTTGAATACAGGGGCCCTGAAAGCTCCTATAATTCACCCCTCCACTTT.

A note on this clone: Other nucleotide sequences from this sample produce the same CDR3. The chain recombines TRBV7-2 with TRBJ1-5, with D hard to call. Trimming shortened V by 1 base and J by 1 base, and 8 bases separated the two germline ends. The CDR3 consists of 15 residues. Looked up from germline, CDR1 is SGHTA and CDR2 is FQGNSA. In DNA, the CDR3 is TGTGCCAGCAGCTTAGTCGCGGGGAGCAATCAGCCCCAGCATTTT. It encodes CASSLVAGSNQPQHF. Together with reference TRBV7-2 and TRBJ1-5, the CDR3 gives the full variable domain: GAGVSQSPSNKVTEKGKDVELRCDPISGHTALYWYRQSLGQGLEFLIYFQGNSAPDKSGLPSDRFSAERTGGSVSTLTIQRTQQEDSAVYLCASSLVAGSNQPQHFGDGTRLSIL.

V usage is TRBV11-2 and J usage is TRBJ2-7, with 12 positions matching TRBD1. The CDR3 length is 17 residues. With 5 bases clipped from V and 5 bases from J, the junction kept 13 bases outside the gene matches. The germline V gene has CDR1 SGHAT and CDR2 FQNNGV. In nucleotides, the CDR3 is TGTGCCAGCAGCCATCTGCTTGGGACAGGGGGCTATAACGAGCAGTACTTC. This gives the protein CASSHLLGTGGYNEQYF.

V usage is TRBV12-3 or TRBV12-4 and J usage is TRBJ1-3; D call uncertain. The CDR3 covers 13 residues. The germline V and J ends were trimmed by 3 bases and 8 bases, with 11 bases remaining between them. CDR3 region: CASSLRESHTIYF. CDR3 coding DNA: TGTGCCAGCAGTTTGCGGGAATCGCACACCATATATTTT.

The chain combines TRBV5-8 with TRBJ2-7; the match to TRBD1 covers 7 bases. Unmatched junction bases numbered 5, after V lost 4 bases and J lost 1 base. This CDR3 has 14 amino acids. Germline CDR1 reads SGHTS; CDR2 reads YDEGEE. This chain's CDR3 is CASSTPGQSYEQYF. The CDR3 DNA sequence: TGTGCCAGCAGCACTCCGGGACAGTCCTACGAGCAGTACTTC.

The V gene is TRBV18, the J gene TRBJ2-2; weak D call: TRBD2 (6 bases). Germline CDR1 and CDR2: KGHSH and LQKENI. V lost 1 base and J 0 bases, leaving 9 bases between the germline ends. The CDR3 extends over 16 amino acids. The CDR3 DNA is TGTGCCAGCTCACCACTGGCGGGGCCGAACACCGGGGAGCTGTTTTTT. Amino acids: CASSPLAGPNTGELFF.

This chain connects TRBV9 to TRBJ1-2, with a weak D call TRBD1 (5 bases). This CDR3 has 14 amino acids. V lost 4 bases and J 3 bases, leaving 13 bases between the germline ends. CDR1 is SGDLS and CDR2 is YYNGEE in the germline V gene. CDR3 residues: CASSPQGGDYGYTF. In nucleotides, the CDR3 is TGTGCCAGCAGCCCCCAGGGTGGGGACTATGGCTACACCTTC.

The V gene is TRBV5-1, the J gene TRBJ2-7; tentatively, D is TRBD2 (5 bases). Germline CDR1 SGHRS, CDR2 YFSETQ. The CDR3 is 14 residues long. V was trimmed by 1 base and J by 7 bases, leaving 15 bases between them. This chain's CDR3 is CASSLMRQEEEQYF. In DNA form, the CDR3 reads TGCGCCAGCAGCTTGATGAGGCAGGAGGAGGAGCAGTACTTC. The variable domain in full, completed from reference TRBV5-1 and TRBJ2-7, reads KAGVTQTPRYLIKTRGQQVTLSCSPISGHRSVSWYQQTPGQGLQFLFEYFSETQRNKGNFPGRFSGRQFSNSRSEMNVSTLELGDSALYLCASSLMRQEEEQYFGPGTRLTVT.

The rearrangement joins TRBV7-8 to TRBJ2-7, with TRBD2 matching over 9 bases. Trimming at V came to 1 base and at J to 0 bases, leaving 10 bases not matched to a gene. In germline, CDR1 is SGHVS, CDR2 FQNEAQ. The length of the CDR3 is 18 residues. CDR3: CASSLGYSGGGDSYEQYV. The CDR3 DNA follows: TGTGCCAGCAGCTTAGGATACTCGGGCGGGGGGGACTCCTACGAGCAGTACGTC.

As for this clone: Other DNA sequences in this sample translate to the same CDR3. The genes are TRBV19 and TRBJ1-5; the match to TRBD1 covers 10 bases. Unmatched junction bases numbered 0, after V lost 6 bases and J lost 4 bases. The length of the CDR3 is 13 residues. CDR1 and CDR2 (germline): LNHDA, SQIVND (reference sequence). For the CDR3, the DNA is TGTGCCAGTAGGGACAGGGGGAATCAGCCCCAGCATTTT. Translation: CASRDRGNQPQHF.

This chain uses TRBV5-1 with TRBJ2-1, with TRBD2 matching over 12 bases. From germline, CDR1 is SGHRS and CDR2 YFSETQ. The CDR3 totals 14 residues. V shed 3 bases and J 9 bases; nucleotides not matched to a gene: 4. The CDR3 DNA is TGCGCCAGCAGCTGGACTAGCGGGGATGGTGAGCAGTTCTTC. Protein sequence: CASSWTSGDGEQFF.

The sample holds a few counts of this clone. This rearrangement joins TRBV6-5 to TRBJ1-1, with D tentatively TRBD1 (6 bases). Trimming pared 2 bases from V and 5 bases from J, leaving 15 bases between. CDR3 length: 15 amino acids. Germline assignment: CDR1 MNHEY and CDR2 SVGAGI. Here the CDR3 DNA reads TGTGCCAGCAGTTACCCCAGTGGGGGCAGAACTGAAGCTTTCTTT. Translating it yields CASSYPSGGRTEAFF.

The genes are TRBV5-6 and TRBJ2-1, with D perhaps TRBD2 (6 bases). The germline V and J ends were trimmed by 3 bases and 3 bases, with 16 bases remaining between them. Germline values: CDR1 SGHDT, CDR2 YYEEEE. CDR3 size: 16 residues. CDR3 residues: CASSSPMGGVYNEQFF. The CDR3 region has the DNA TGTGCCAGCAGCTCGCCGATGGGAGGAGTCTACAATGAGCAGTTCTTC.

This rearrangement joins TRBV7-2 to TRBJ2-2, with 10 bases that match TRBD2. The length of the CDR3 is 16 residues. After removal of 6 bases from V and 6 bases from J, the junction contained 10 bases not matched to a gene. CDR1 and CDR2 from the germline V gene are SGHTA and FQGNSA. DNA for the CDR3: TGTGCCAGCAGGTTTAGCGGGAGGTCAATCCCCGGGGAGCTGTTTTTT. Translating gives CASRFSGRSIPGELFF.

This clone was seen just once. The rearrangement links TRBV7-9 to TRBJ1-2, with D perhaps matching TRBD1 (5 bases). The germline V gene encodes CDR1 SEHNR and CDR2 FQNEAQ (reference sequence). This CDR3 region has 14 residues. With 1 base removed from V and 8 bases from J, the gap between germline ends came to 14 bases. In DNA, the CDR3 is TGTGCCAGCAGCTTAGACGGCATAGGGGTCGGCTACACCTTC. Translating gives CASSLDGIGVGYTF.

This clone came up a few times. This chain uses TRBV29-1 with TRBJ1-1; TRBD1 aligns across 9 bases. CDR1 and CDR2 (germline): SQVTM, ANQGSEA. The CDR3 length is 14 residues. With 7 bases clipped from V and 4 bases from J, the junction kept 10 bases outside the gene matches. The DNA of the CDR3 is TGCAGCGCTGGGACAGGGAGAGCCCCCACTGAAGCTTTCTTT. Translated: CSAGTGRAPTEAFF.

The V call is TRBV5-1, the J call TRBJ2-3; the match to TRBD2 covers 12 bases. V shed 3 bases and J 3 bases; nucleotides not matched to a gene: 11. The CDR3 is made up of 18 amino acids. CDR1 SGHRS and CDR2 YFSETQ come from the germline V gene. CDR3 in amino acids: CASSSTASGRAGTDTQYF. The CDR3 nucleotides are TGCGCCAGCAGCTCAACCGCTAGCGGGAGGGCCGGGACAGATACGCAGTATTTT.

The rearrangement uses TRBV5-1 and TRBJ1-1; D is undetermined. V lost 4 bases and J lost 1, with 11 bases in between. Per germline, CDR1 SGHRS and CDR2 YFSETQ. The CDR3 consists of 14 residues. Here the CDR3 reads CASSLLEGNTEAFF. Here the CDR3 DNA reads TGCGCCAGCAGCCTTCTGGAGGGGAACACTGAAGCTTTCTTT.

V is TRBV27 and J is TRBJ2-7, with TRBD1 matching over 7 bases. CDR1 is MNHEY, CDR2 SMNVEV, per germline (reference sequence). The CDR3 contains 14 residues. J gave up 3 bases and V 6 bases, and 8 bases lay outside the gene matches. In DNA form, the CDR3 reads TGTGCCAGCAGCCCCGGGACAGACGTCTACGAGCAGTACTTC. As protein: CASSPGTDVYEQYF.

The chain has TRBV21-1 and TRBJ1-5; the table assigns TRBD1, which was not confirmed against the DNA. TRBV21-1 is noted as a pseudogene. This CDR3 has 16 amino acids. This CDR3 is CASSKACRDDNQPQHF. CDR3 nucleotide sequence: TGTGCCAGCAGCAAAGCGTGCAGGGATGACAATCAGCCCCAGCATTTT.

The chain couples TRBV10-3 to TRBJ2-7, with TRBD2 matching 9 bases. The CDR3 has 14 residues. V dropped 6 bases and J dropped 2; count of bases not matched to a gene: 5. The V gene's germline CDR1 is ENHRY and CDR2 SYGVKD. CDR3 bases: TGTGCCATCAGCAAAGCGGGAGGAGCCTACGAGCAGTACTTC. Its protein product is CAISKAGGAYEQYF.

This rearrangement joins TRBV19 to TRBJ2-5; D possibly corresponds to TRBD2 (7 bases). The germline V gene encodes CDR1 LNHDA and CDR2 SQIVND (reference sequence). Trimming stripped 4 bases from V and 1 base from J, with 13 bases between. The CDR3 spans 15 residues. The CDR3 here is CASSKGGGGQETQYF. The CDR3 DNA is TGTGCCAGTAGTAAAGGGGGAGGGGGCCAAGAGACCCAGTACTTC.

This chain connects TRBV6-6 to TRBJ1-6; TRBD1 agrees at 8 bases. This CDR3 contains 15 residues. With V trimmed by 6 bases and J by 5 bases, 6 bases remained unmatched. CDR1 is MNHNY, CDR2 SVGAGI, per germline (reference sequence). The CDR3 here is CASRPGQGHNSPLHF. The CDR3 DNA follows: TGTGCCAGCAGGCCCGGACAGGGCCATAATTCACCCCTCCACTTT.

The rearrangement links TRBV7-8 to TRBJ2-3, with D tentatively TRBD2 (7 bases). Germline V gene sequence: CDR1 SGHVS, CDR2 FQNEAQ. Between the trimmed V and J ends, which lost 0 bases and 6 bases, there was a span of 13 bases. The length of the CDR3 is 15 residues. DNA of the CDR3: TGTGCCAGCAGCTTAGCTTGGGGGGGCCAGGATACGCAGTATTTT. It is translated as CASSLAWGGQDTQYF. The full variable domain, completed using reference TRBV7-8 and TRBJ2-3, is GAGVSQSPRYKVAKRGQDVALRCDPISGHVSLFWYQQALGQGPEFLTYFQNEAQLDKSGLPSDRFFAERPEGSVSTLKIQRTQQEDSAVYLCASSLAWGGQDTQYFGPGTRLTVL.